This T cell receptor beta chain comes out of a study of regulatory T cells in long-lasting Graves disease. Germline V lookup: CDR1 SGHTA, CDR2 FQGTGA. The CDR3 contains 13 residues. V gave up 0 bases and J gave up 0 bases, with 3 bases separating them. Time point reported: persistent/refractory GD, antithyroid drugs over 5 years with positive TRAb. From PBMCs, RNA was extracted and then used to make the TCR library. The collection involved drawing nine milliliters of peripheral blood into EDTA tubes. Construction of TCR beta libraries relied on iRepertoire HTBI primers and on Arm-PCR targeting CDR3 regions. TCRdb analysed the multiplex PCR reads with MiXCR anew, one entry per CDR3 protein. The data contain hundreds of thousands of distinct CDR3 sequences, 20% of them singletons. This clonotype was seen ten or more times.

The material was peripheral blood mononuclear cells (PBMCs), obtained when the disease was refractory, from a patient treated with antithyroid drugs. The chain employs TRBV7-3 and TRBJ2-7; D ambiguous. The source of this sequence is a female donor with Graves disease. The CDR3: CASSLTTSYEQYF. CDR3 DNA sequence: TGTGCCAGCAGCTTAACTACCTCCTACGAGCAGTACTTC.